This T cell receptor (beta chain) was captured in a study of blood T cell repertoires in COVID-19. This table comes from immunoSEQ multiplex PCR, and its TCRdb copy is limited to in-frame clones, with some not included. The sample yields over 350,000 clones, around 89% seen once. Source material: PBMCs or T cells enriched from blood (not recorded which). The source of this sequence is a woman in her 30s with acute COVID-19.

CDR3 loop: CASSLSGGASYEQYF. In DNA form, the CDR3 reads TGTGCCAGCAGCCTCAGCGGGGGGGCTTCATACGAGCAGTACTTC. The chain recombines TRBV7-3 with TRBJ2-7; 10 nucleotides align to TRBD2. The CDR3 is 15 residues long. CDR1 and CDR2 from the germline V gene are SGHTA and FQGTGA. V gave up 5 bases and J gave up 4 bases; unmatched junction bases: 8.